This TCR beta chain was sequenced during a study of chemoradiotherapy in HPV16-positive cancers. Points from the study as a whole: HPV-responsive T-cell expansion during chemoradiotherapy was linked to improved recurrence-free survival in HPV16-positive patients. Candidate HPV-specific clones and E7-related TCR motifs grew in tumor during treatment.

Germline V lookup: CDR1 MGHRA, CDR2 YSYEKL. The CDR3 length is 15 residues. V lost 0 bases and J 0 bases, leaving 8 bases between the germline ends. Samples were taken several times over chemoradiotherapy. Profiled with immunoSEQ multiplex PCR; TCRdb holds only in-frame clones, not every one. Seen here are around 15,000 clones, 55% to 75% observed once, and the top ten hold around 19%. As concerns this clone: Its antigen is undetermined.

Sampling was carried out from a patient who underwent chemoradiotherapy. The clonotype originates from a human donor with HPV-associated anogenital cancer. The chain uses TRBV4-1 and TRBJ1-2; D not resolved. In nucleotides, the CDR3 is TGCGCCAGCAGCCAAGATCACCCAGCTAACTATGGCTACACCTTC. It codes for CASSQDHPANYGYTF.